Listed below are T cell receptor beta chains from one sample, sequenced in a study of T cells in Graves' hyperthyroidism and ophthalmopathy. TCRdb processed the multiplex PCR reads anew with MiXCR; each CDR3 protein has one entry. The table shows some 350,000 distinct CDR3 sequences, with just under 25% occurring only once. The sequenced sample was blood. The receptor set was obtained from a man aged 45-65 years with Graves' hyperthyroidism. Each CDR3 is given with its conserved first and last residue. Fields, in order: clone size, V gene, D gene, J gene, CDR3 protein, CDR3 DNA. A D gene is named only where the DNA matches it firmly. Not every row has a clone size; where given, it reads once, few, many or a size class.

few	TRBV6-1	.	TRBJ2-5	CASSEAQVRRETQYF	TGTGCCAGCAGTGAAGCCCAGGTCCGACGAGAGACCCAGTACTTC
.	TRBV11-3	.	TRBJ1-6	CASSLGENSPLHF	TGTGCCAGCAGCTTGGGGGAGAATTCACCCCTCCACTTT
.	TRBV5-1	TRBD2	TRBJ2-5	CASSLSGTSGSKTQYF	TGCGCCAGCAGCTTGTCGGGGACTAGCGGGAGTAAGACCCAGTACTTC
few	TRBV27	TRBD2	TRBJ2-1	CASSSRLAGVPSAYGEQFF	TGTGCCAGCAGTTCCAGACTAGCGGGAGTCCCGAGCGCCTACGGTGAGCAGTTCTTC
many	TRBV28	.	TRBJ2-3	CASSTGRWVTDTQYF	TGTGCCAGCAGCACAGGACGGTGGGTCACAGATACGCAGTATTTT
.	TRBV30	.	TRBJ2-1	CAWARNEQFF	TGTGCCTGGGCCCGGAATGAGCAGTTCTTC
few	TRBV4-3	.	TRBJ2-7	CASSQPSGRSYEQYF	TGCGCCAGCAGCCAACCGTCCGGGCGGTCCTACGAGCAGTACTTC
many	TRBV20-1	.	TRBJ2-5	CSARVTKKGWETQYF	TGCAGTGCTAGAGTGACCAAAAAAGGTTGGGAGACCCAGTACTTC
many	TRBV27	.	TRBJ2-7	CASSPGHSYEQYF	TGTGCCAGCAGCCCGGGTCACTCCTACGAGCAGTACTTC
.	TRBV14	.	TRBJ2-3	CASSLQDADTQYF	TGTGCCAGCAGCCTTCAGGACGCAGATACGCAGTATTTT
few	TRBV7-2	.	TRBJ2-3	CASSLVWNPRADTQYF	TGTGCCAGCAGCTTAGTATGGAACCCTAGGGCAGATACGCAGTATTTT